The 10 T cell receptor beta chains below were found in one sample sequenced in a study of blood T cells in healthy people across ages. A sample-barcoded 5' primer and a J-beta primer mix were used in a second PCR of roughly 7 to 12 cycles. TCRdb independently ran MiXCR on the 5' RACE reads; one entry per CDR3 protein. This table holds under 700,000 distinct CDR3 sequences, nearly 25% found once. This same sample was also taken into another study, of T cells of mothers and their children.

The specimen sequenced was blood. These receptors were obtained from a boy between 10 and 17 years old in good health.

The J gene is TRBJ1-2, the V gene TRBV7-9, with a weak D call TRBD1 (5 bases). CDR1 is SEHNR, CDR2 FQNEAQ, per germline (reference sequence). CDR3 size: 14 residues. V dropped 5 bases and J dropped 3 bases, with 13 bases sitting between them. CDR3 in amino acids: CASSRDGAYYGYTF. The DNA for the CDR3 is TGTGCCAGCAGCAGGGACGGGGCTTACTATGGCTACACCTTC.

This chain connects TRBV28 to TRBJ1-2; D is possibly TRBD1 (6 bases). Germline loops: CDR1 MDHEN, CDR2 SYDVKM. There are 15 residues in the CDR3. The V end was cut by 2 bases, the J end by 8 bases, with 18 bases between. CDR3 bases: TGTGCCAGCAGTTTAAACCTCCGGGGGGCATGGGGCTACACCTTC. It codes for CASSLNLRGAWGYTF.

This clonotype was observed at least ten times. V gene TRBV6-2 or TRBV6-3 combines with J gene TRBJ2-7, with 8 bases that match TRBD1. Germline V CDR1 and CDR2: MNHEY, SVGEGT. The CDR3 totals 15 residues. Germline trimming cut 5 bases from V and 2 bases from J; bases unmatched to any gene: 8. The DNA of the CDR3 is TGTGCCAGCAGTCGGGATGAGGACAGGGCCTACGAGCAGTACTTC. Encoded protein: CASSRDEDRAYEQYF.

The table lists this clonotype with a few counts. CDR3 in DNA: TGTGCCAGCAGCTTAGTAGCGGCCACAGATACGCAGTATTTT. Translating gives CASSLVAATDTQYF. The chain carries TRBV7-2 and TRBJ2-3, with D possibly TRBD2 on 6 matching bases. The CDR3 runs to 14 residues. V gave up 1 base and J gave up 2 bases, with 7 bases separating them. Germline loops: CDR1 SGHTA, CDR2 FQGNSA.

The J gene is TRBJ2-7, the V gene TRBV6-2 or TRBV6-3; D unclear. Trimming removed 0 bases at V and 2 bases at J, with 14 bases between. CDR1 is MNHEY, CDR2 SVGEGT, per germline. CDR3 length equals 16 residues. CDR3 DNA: TGTGCCAGCAGTTACTCTGGCGGTGAACACACCTACGAGCAGTACTTC. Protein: CASSYSGGEHTYEQYF.

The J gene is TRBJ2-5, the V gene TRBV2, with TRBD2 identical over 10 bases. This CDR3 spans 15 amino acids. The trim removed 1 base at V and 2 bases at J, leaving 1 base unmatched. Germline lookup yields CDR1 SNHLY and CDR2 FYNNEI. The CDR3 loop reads CASSEVAGGQETQYF. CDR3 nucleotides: TGTGCCAGCAGTGAAGTAGCGGGGGGACAAGAGACCCAGTACTTC.

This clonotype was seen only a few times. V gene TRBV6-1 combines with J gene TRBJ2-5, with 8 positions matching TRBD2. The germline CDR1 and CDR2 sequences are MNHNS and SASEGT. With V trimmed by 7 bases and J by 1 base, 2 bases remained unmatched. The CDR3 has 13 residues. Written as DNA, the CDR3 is TGTGCCAGCAAGGCGGGGGGCCAAGAGACCCAGTACTTC. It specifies CASKAGGQETQYF.

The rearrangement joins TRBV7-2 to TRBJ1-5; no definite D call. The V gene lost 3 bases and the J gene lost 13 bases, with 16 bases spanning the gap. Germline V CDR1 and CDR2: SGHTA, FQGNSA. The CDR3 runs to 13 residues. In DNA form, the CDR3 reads TGTGCCAGCAGCTTGAGCAGTGATAACCGGCAGCATTTT. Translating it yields CASSLSSDNRQHF.

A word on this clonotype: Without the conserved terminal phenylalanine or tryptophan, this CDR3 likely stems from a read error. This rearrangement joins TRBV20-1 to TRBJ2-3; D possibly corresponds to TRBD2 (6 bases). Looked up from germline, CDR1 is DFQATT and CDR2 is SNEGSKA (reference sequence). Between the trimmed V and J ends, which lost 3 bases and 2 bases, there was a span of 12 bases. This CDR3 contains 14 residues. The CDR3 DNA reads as TGCAGTGCTAGCGACGGGAGAATCACAGATACGCAGTATCTT. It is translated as CSASDGRITDTQYL.

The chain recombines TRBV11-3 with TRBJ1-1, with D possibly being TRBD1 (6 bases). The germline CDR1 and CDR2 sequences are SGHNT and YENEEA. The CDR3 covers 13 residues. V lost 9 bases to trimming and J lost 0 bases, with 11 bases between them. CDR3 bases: TGTGCCAGTCAAGGGGGGATGAACACTGAAGCTTTCTTT. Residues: CASQGGMNTEAFF.